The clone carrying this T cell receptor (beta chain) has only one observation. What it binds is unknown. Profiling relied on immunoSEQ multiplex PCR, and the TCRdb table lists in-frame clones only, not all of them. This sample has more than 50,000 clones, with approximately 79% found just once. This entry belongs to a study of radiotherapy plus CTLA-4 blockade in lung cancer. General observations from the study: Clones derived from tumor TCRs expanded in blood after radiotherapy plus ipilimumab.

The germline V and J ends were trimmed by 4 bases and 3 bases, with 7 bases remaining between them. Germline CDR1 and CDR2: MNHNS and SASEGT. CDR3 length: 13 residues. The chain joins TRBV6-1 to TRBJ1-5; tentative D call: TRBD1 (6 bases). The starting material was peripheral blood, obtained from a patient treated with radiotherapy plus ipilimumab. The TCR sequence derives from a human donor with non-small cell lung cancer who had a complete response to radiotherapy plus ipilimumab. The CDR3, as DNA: TGTGCCAGCAGTGGGACAGTCAATCAGCCCCAGCATTTT. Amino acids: CASSGTVNQPQHF.